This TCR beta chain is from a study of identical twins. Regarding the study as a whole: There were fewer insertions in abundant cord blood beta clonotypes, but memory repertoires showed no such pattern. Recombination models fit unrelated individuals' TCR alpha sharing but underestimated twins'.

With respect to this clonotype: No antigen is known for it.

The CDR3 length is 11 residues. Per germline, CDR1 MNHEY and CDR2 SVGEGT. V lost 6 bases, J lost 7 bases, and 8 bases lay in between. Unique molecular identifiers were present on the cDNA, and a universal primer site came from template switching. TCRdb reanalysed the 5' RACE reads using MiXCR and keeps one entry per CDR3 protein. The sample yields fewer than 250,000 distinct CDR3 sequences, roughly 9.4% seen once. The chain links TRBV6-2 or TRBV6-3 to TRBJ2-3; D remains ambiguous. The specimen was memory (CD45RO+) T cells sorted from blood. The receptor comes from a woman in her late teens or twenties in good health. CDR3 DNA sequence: TGTGCCAGCAGGAACCGGAATACGCAGTATTTT. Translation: CASRNRNTQYF.